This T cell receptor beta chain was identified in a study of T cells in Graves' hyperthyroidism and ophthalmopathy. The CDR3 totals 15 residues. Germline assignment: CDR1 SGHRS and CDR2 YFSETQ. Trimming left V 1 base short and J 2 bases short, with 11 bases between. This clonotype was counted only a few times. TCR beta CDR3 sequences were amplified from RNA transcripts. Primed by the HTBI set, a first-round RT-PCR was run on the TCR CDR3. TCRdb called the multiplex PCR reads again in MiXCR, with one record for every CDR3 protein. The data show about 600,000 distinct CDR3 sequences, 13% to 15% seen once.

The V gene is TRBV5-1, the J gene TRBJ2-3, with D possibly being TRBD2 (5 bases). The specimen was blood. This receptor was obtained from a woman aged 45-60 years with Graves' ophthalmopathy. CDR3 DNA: TGCGCCAGCAGCTTGCTTCCCGGGGACACAGATACGCAGTATTTT. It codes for CASSLLPGDTDTQYF.